Below, 6 T cell receptor beta chains from the same sample are listed, as sequenced in a study of shared clonotypes between healthy human individuals. Repertoires were generated with immunoSEQ multiplex PCR, while TCRdb's copy carries only in-frame clones and drops some. The sample includes 2 million or so clones, just under 95% seen only once; the top ten take around 1.1%. It was CD45RO-negative cells, positively selected for CCR7, that made up naive CD8 cells, with terminally differentiated effector memory CD45RA+ cells excluded. What was sequenced was naive CD8+ T cells sorted from blood. The receptors derive from a man between 18 and 35 years old in good health.

The chain links TRBV4-2 to TRBJ2-2; 10 nucleotides agree with TRBD2. CDR3 length equals 15 residues. Germline values: CDR1 LGHNA, CDR2 YNFKEQ. The J segment lost 6 bases and the V segment lost 5 bases, leaving 6 bases of the junction unmatched. The CDR3 nucleotides are TGTGCCAGCAGCGCAAGCGGGGGGGCCCCCGGGGAGCTGTTTTTT. Protein product: CASSASGGAPGELFF.

The chain carries TRBV6-1 and TRBJ1-4, with a weak D call TRBD1 (6 bases). The germline V and J ends were trimmed by 6 bases and 4 bases, with 12 bases remaining between them. This CDR3 comprises 14 residues. In germline, CDR1 is MNHNS, CDR2 SASEGT. The CDR3 loop reads CASRNRAFNEKLFF. The CDR3 DNA follows: TGTGCCAGCAGGAACAGGGCCTTTAATGAAAAACTGTTTTTT.

The V call is TRBV29-1, the J call TRBJ2-3, with TRBD2 matching 8 bases. Looked up from germline, CDR1 is SQVTM and CDR2 is ANQGSEA. Trimming at V came to 1 base and at J to 1 base, leaving 1 base not matched to a gene. This CDR3 contains 14 residues. CDR3 protein: CSVEGAGGTDTQYF. CDR3 coding DNA: TGCAGCGTTGAAGGAGCGGGGGGCACAGATACGCAGTATTTT.

The genes are TRBV7-9 and TRBJ2-7, with 7 bases lining up with TRBD1. Trimming removed 5 bases from V and 3 bases from J; junction bases left unmatched: 4. There are 13 residues in the CDR3. From germline, CDR1 is SEHNR and CDR2 FQNEAQ (reference sequence). In DNA, the CDR3 is TGTGCCAGCAGCACCCGGACAGGCTACGAGCAGTACTTC. This gives the protein CASSTRTGYEQYF.

The rearrangement links TRBV28 to TRBJ2-3; D unclear. Germline lookup yields CDR1 MDHEN and CDR2 SYDVKM. There are 15 residues in the CDR3. Trimming pared 8 bases from V and 4 bases from J, leaving 19 bases between. The DNA of the CDR3 is TGTGCCAGCGGCCCCTGGGCCAGACAAGCAGATACGCAGTATTTT. Protein product: CASGPWARQADTQYF.

The genes are TRBV5-4 and TRBJ2-7, with 10 bases lining up with TRBD2. This CDR3 contains 15 residues. The junction had 7 bases not matched to a gene; V was cut back by 4 bases and J by 3 bases. Germline lookup yields CDR1 SGHNT and CDR2 YYREEE (reference sequence). The CDR3 protein is CASSIASGSLYEQYF. The CDR3 DNA is TGTGCCAGCAGCATAGCTAGCGGGAGTCTCTACGAGCAGTACTTC.